This T cell receptor (beta chain) was documented in a study of blood T cell repertoires in COVID-19. Overall study: In each case, the material was cDNA or gDNA derived from T cells, B-cell-depleted T cells, or PBMCs.

Clones were sequenced by immunoSEQ multiplex PCR, and TCRdb holds only the in-frame ones, with some missing. The sample has more than 250,000 clones; 88% are singletons. This CDR3 region has 14 residues. Germline V gives CDR1 SGHVS, CDR2 FQNEAQ. Losses at the gene ends were 7 bases for V and 7 bases for J; bases not matched to a gene: 10. The rearrangement joins TRBV7-8 to TRBJ1-2; TRBD1 matches 9 bases. Specimen: peripheral blood. The TCR sequence derives from a woman aged 25 to 45 with COVID-19, enrolled during active disease. This CDR3 reads CASTRWTGDGGYTF. Here the CDR3 DNA reads TGTGCCAGCACCCGTTGGACAGGGGACGGTGGCTACACCTTC.